Below are 27 T cell receptor beta chains sequenced from a single sample in a study of cytomegalovirus exposure and HLA in healthy donors. The study ran its PCR with 60 Vbeta and 13 Jbeta primers. TCRdb's copy holds only in-frame clones and misses some; the assay was immunoSEQ multiplex PCR. Here the sample spans 90,000 to 120,000 clones, over 75% being singletons. The specimen sequenced was PBMCs. These receptors all come from a male donor in good health and CMV-seronegative.

This clone was detected only once. The gene calls are TRBV5-1 and TRBJ1-1; D is possibly TRBD1 (5 bases). The CDR3 has 14 amino acids. Germline CDR1 is SGHRS and CDR2 is YFSETQ. V dropped 4 bases and J dropped 5 bases, with 15 bases sitting between them. The chain's CDR3 is CASSREAGYTEAFF. The DNA of the CDR3 is TGCGCCAGCAGCCGAGAAGCAGGGTATACTGAAGCTTTCTTT.

This chain connects TRBV5-1 to TRBJ2-3; D is ambiguous. The CDR3 is 13 residues long. The V and J ends lost 4 bases and 0 bases respectively, with 6 bases between them. The germline V gene has CDR1 SGHRS and CDR2 YFSETQ. The CDR3 loop is CASSAQSTDTQYF. CDR3 nucleotide sequence: TGCGCCAGCAGCGCCCAGAGCACAGATACGCAGTATTTT.

J is TRBJ1-1 and V is TRBV7-9; 7 bases map to TRBD1. Unmatched junction bases numbered 4, after V lost 2 bases and J lost 1 base. The CDR3 covers 15 residues. Looked up from germline, CDR1 is SEHNR and CDR2 is FQNEAQ (reference sequence). The CDR3 reads CASSLNRQGNTEAFF. The CDR3 bases are TGTGCCAGCAGCTTAAATCGACAGGGGAACACTGAAGCTTTCTTT.

The V call is TRBV11-3, the J call TRBJ1-1, with D unresolved. Trimming removed 1 base from V and 5 bases from J, with 8 bases in between. Germline V gives CDR1 SGHNT, CDR2 YENEEA. This CDR3 comprises 13 residues. CDR3 residues: CASSLVSTTEAFF. As DNA, the CDR3 is TGTGCCAGCAGCTTAGTTTCCACTACTGAAGCTTTCTTT.

This rearrangement joins TRBV5-1 to TRBJ1-2, with TRBD1 matching 7 bases. This CDR3 comprises 14 residues. J lost 4 bases, V lost 2 bases, and 5 bases had no gene match. CDR1 SGHRS and CDR2 YFSETQ come from the germline V gene. CDR3 bases: TGCGCCAGCAGCTTAGGACAGGAGGGCTATGGCTACACCTTC. Its protein is CASSLGQEGYGYTF.

There are a few counts of this clone. The chain joins TRBV27 to TRBJ2-1; D is perhaps TRBD1 (6 bases). The CDR3 runs 15 residues. CDR1 MNHEY and CDR2 SMNVEV come from the germline V gene (reference sequence). The ends were cut back, 5 bases at V and 4 bases at J, with 15 bases in the middle. The CDR3 DNA sequence: TGTGCCAGCAGTACACAGGGAAAGTCGTACAATGAGCAGTTCTTC. Encoded protein: CASSTQGKSYNEQFF.

The rearrangement links TRBV7-6 to TRBJ2-7, with 9 nucleotides matching TRBD2. CDR1 and CDR2 from the germline V gene are SGHVS and FNYEAQ. The CDR3 runs to 14 residues. The junction had 5 bases not matched to a gene; V was cut back by 1 base and J by 7 bases. As DNA, the CDR3 is TGTGCCAGCAGCTTAGGCGGGAGGGTTGAGGAGCAGTACTTC. Protein sequence: CASSLGGRVEEQYF. Full variable domain (outside the CDR3, taken from reference TRBV7-6 and TRBJ2-7): GAGVSQSPRYKVTKRGQDVALRCDPISGHVSLYWYRQALGQGPEFLTYFNYEAQQDKSGLPNDRFSAERPEGSISTLTIQRTEQRDSAMYRCASSLGGRVEEQYFGPGTRLTVT.

This clone occurred a few times. The chain carries TRBV28 and TRBJ2-1; 7 bases line up with TRBD1. Germline V gene data show CDR1 as MDHEN and CDR2 as SYDVKM. The V segment lost 4 bases and the J segment 4 bases; nucleotides outside the gene matches: 13. The CDR3 sequence is 17 residues long. The CDR3 reads CASSSTGQDVFYNEQFF. The CDR3 nucleotides read TGTGCCAGCAGTTCCACCGGACAGGACGTATTTTACAATGAGCAGTTCTTC.

The V gene is TRBV28, the J gene TRBJ1-5; D call uncertain. The length of the CDR3 is 14 residues. Trimming left V 5 bases short and J 4 bases short, with 12 bases between. Germline V lookup: CDR1 MDHEN, CDR2 SYDVKM. The CDR3 DNA reads TGTGCCAGCAGTGAGACGGGAGGGAATCAGCCCCAGCATTTT. Protein sequence: CASSETGGNQPQHF. Filled out from reference TRBV28 and TRBJ1-5, the complete variable domain reads DVKVTQSSRYLVKRTGEKVFLECVQDMDHENMFWYRQDPGLGLRLIYFSYDVKMKEKGDIPEGYSVSREKKERFSLILESASTNQTSMYLCASSETGGNQPQHFGDGTRLSIL.

The chain has TRBV7-8 and TRBJ2-3, with TRBD2 matching over 11 bases. V was clipped by 2 bases and J by 6 bases; unmatched bases: 13. Germline values: CDR1 SGHVS, CDR2 FQNEAQ. This CDR3 has 18 amino acids. CDR3 DNA sequence: TGTGCCAGCAGCTTACCGAACGGACTAGCGGGCGGGGTGGATACGCAGTATTTT. Protein sequence: CASSLPNGLAGGVDTQYF.

A few counts support this clone. This rearrangement joins TRBV11-3 to TRBJ2-5, with TRBD1 identical over 9 bases. After removal of 5 bases from V and 7 bases from J, the junction contained 5 bases not matched to a gene. CDR1 SGHNT and CDR2 YENEEA come from the germline V gene. The CDR3 is 13 amino acids. The DNA of the CDR3 is TGTGCCAGCAGCACCGGGACAGGGTCGACCCAGTACTTC. Translating it yields CASSTGTGSTQYF.

The V and J genes are TRBV15 and TRBJ2-3, with 9 bases lining up with TRBD2. The CDR3 spans 22 residues. CDR1 LNHNV and CDR2 YYDKDF come from the germline V gene (reference sequence). V shed 0 bases and J 4 bases; nucleotides not matched to a gene: 23. The CDR3: CATSRDALSLREGTTGSDTQYF. CDR3 sequence (DNA): TGTGCCACCAGCAGAGATGCCCTCAGCCTGCGGGAGGGCACCACTGGGTCAGATACGCAGTATTTT.

V usage is TRBV5-1 and J usage is TRBJ2-2; D is possibly TRBD2 (6 bases). V lost 3 bases to trimming and J lost 1 base, with 10 bases between them. CDR3 length: 15 amino acids. Per the germline V gene, CDR1 is SGHRS and CDR2 is YFSETQ. The DNA for the CDR3 is TGCGCCAGCAGCTCGGGACTTAGGAACACCGGGGAGCTGTTTTTT. Its translation: CASSSGLRNTGELFF.

The chain carries TRBV19 and TRBJ2-7; TRBD2 agrees at 9 bases. The CDR3 totals 15 residues. In germline, CDR1 is LNHDA, CDR2 SQIVND (reference sequence). The J segment lost 7 bases and the V segment lost 5 bases, leaving 12 bases of the junction unmatched. CDR3 loop: CASSPGLSGSNEQYF. CDR3 bases: TGTGCCAGTAGTCCGGGACTTAGCGGGAGTAATGAGCAGTACTTC.

The count of this clone is one. The chain uses TRBV2 and TRBJ2-1, with D possibly being TRBD1 (6 bases). The V end lost 2 bases, the J end lost 4 bases, and 6 bases lay between the germline ends. The V gene's germline CDR1 is SNHLY and CDR2 FYNNEI. The CDR3 runs 13 residues. DNA for the CDR3: TGTGCCAGCAGTGAAAGGGGGTACAATGAGCAGTTCTTC. Amino acid sequence: CASSERGYNEQFF.

The V and J genes are TRBV27 and TRBJ1-2, with 7 positions matching TRBD1. Germline assignment: CDR1 MNHEY and CDR2 SMNVEV (reference sequence). J lost 3 bases, V lost 3 bases, and 1 base had no gene match. The CDR3 loop spans 13 amino acids. This CDR3 reads CASSLGTDYGYTF. The CDR3 nucleotides are TGTGCCAGCAGTTTGGGGACAGACTATGGCTACACCTTC.

This clone is a singleton in its sample. The chain is built from TRBV2 and TRBJ2-7, with 7 bases fitting TRBD2. The CDR3 sequence is 12 residues long. J lost 2 bases, V lost 7 bases, and 2 bases had no gene match. Germline V gives CDR1 SNHLY, CDR2 FYNNEI. The chain's CDR3 is CASKREAYEQYF. CDR3 coding DNA: TGTGCCAGCAAACGGGAGGCCTACGAGCAGTACTTC.

V is TRBV7-9 and J is TRBJ1-1, with D possibly matching TRBD1 (6 bases). The CDR3 is 13 residues long. Germline CDR1 reads SEHNR; CDR2 reads FQNEAQ (reference sequence). Trimming took 5 bases from V and 8 from J, leaving 15 bases between them. The CDR3 reads CASSRTEPKEAFF. The CDR3 bases are TGTGCCAGCAGCCGGACAGAGCCTAAGGAAGCTTTCTTT.

The chain carries TRBV14 and TRBJ1-2; no firm D call. The CDR3 covers 17 residues. Germline V gene data show CDR1 as SGHDN and CDR2 as FVKESK. Trimming cost V 3 bases and J 7 bases, with 24 bases left between them. The DNA of the CDR3 is TGTGCCAGCAGCCACCCCCCCGATTCGAGAGGGTTAAGTGGCTACACCTTC. Amino acid sequence: CASSHPPDSRGLSGYTF.

J is TRBJ2-1 and V is TRBV15; D might be TRBD2 (6 bases). Germline CDR1 is LNHNV and CDR2 is YYDKDF (reference sequence). The CDR3 extends over 18 amino acids. V gave up 0 bases and J gave up 5 bases, with 20 bases separating them. For the CDR3, the DNA is TGTGCCACCAGCAGAGATCCGGGAGTAGGGGCTGGGAACAATGAGCAGTTCTTC. Its protein product is CATSRDPGVGAGNNEQFF.

This clone occurred a few times. The V and J genes are TRBV5-1 and TRBJ2-1; 10 bases line up with TRBD2. Germline trimming cut 0 bases from V and 4 bases from J; bases unmatched to any gene: 1. The CDR3 is 15 residues long. Germline assignment: CDR1 SGHRS and CDR2 YFSETQ. CDR3 loop: CASSLALAGYNEQFF. Here the CDR3 DNA reads TGCGCCAGCAGCTTGGCACTAGCGGGGTACAATGAGCAGTTCTTC.

This clone was detected only a few times. The chain is built from TRBV7-8 and TRBJ1-4, with D unresolved. V was clipped by 4 bases and J by 9 bases, with 12 bases between them. Germline CDR1 is SGHVS and CDR2 is FQNEAQ. The length of the CDR3 is 13 residues. The DNA of the CDR3 is TGTGCCAGCAGCTCCAGCCAGGCAAAAAAACTGTTTTTT. This codes for CASSSSQAKKLFF.

The chain uses TRBV5-1 and TRBJ2-1; D call uncertain. Germline CDR1 reads SGHRS; CDR2 reads YFSETQ. V was shortened by 0 bases and J by 0 bases, with 10 bases between the two germline ends. This CDR3 has 16 residues. CDR3 DNA: TGCGCCAGCAGCTTGGGGCCAAGGAGCTCCTACAATGAGCAGTTCTTC. Protein product: CASSLGPRSSYNEQFF.

The chain links TRBV19 to TRBJ2-7; weak D call: TRBD1 (8 bases). This CDR3 has 15 amino acids. Germline assignment: CDR1 LNHDA and CDR2 SQIVND (reference sequence). Between the trimmed V and J ends, which lost 6 bases and 3 bases, there was a span of 18 bases. The CDR3 DNA reads TGTGCCAGTAGCCCGGGGGGACAGGTAAACTACGAGCAGTACTTC. It specifies CASSPGGQVNYEQYF.

This clone occurred a few times. The J gene is TRBJ1-2, the V gene TRBV6-6, with D tentatively TRBD1 (6 bases). The CDR3 length is 12 residues. V lost 6 bases and J lost 6, with 11 bases in between. The germline gives CDR1 MNHNY, CDR2 SVGAGI (reference sequence). This chain's CDR3 is CASSRQDDGYTF. DNA for the CDR3: TGTGCCAGCAGCCGACAGGACGATGGCTACACCTTC.

The chain links TRBV4-1 to TRBJ2-5; TRBD2 agrees at 14 bases. The CDR3 consists of 15 residues. V was clipped by 0 bases and J by 11 bases; unmatched bases: 5. CDR1 is MGHRA and CDR2 is YSYEKL in the germline V gene. CDR3 amino acids: CASSQDGLAGGEQYF. The CDR3 DNA reads TGCGCCAGCAGCCAAGATGGACTAGCGGGAGGAGAGCAGTACTTC.

This clone is a singleton in its sample. The genes are TRBV6-1 and TRBJ1-4; D perhaps matches TRBD1 (6 bases). From germline, CDR1 is MNHNS and CDR2 SASEGT. V lost 11 bases and J lost 0, with 13 bases in between. This CDR3 is 14 amino acids long. CDR3: CAAWDTSTNEKLFF. CDR3 coding DNA: TGTGCCGCCTGGGACACTTCAACTAATGAAAAACTGTTTTTT.